Sample share makes the clone carrying this TCR beta chain large (0.1 to 1%). Its antigen is unidentified. Each library started from roughly 16 ng of total RNA using the QIAseq Immune Repertoire TCR panel. TCRdb itself ran the reads through MiXCR, one entry per CDR3 protein. The table lists some 700 distinct CDR3 sequences, almost 9% of them singletons. Four subsets defined by PD-1 and/or TIGIT were sorted from live CD3+CD8+TCRalphabeta+ cells. This sample was included in a study of circulating CD8 cells and anti-PD-1 response in melanoma. About the research overall: Response groups: complete/partial responders versus stable/progressive non-responders.

Study-level findings and limits: Replicates were generally not done for experiments.

The sample was CD8+ T cells from PBMCs, taken at baseline or after one month of anti-PD-1 therapy (not recorded which). The source is a human donor with melanoma.

This chain's CDR3 is CASSNLAGGSETQYF. In DNA, the CDR3 is TGTGCCAGCAGCAACCTAGCGGGGGGTTCAGAGACCCAGTACTTC. The gene calls are TRBV7-2 and TRBJ2-5; 11 bases fit TRBD2. The CDR3 length is 15 residues. V lost 5 bases, J lost 4 bases, and 6 bases stayed unmatched. CDR1 is SGHTA and CDR2 is FQGNSA in the germline V gene.